Sequencing of this TCR beta chain was carried out in a study of regulatory T cells in long-lasting Graves disease. Time point here: newly diagnosed GD, antithyroid drugs for less than 3 months. From RNA extracted from PBMCs, the TCR library was made. In building TCR beta libraries, iRepertoire HTBI primers were used together with Arm-PCR of CDR3 regions. TCRdb reprocessed the multiplex PCR reads with MiXCR, giving one entry per CDR3 protein. The sample includes 500,000 or so distinct CDR3 sequences, 14% of them seen just once. General study findings and limits: Lower TCR diversity characterized persistent Graves' patients relative to newly diagnosed patients.

There are many counts of this clonotype. What it recognizes is unknown. The same specimen was also included in a second study, on T cells in Graves' hyperthyroidism and ophthalmopathy. Per that paper: Those with hyperthyroidism were 18 to 65 years old, newly diagnosed, and ill for under 2 months.

The receptor was derived from a woman between 50 and 59 years old with Graves disease. The sample here was peripheral blood mononuclear cells (PBMCs), taken at new diagnosis, from a patient treated with antithyroid drugs.

This CDR3 is CASSSRPPGTSGTPLYEQYF. The CDR3 DNA sequence: TGCGCCAGCAGTTCACGCCCCCCCGGGACTAGCGGAACCCCCCTCTACGAGCAGTACTTC. J is TRBJ2-7 and V is TRBV5-1; 11 nucleotides line up with TRBD2. Germline lookup yields CDR1 SGHRS and CDR2 YFSETQ. The ends lost 5 bases at V and 3 bases at J; junction bases unmatched: 22. The CDR3 spans 20 residues. Combining the CDR3 with reference TRBV5-1 and TRBJ2-7 gives the whole variable domain KAGVTQTPRYLIKTRGQQVTLSCSPISGHRSVSWYQQTPGQGLQFLFEYFSETQRNKGNFPGRFSGRQFSNSRSEMNVSTLELGDSALYLCASSSRPPGTSGTPLYEQYFGPGTRLTVT.